This T cell receptor beta chain appears in the sequencing data of a study of T-cell reconstitution after alpha-beta-depleted transplantation in children. Whole-study findings and limits: T-cell counts and diversity were attributed mostly to newly produced T cells one year after transplant. Reportedly, only several hundred clones from non-depleted graft cells drove alpha-beta T-cell counts at about two months.

Only a few counts were recorded for this clonotype. Its antigen is not identified. Unique molecular identifiers featured in how the TCRbeta library was prepared. A single record per CDR3 protein comes from TCRdb applying MiXCR to the PCR reads. The sample records 500,000 to 650,000 distinct CDR3 sequences, 10% to 15% being singletons. Trimming took off 4 bases at V and 4 bases at J, with 16 bases between the two ends. This CDR3 contains 15 residues. From germline, CDR1 is SGHDN and CDR2 FVKESK. The receptor was derived from a male patient younger than 18 who had a stem cell transplant for acute myeloid leukemia, so the T cells may come from the graft donor. The chain combines TRBV14 with TRBJ1-1, with unresolved D. This material consisted of PBMCs, mostly from graft donor cells, taken 360 days after TCRalphabeta/CD19-depleted stem cell transplant. CDR3 sequence reads: CASSLVVALSTEAFF. The CDR3 DNA follows: TGTGCCAGCAGCCTCGTGGTAGCCCTGAGCACTGAAGCTTTCTTT.